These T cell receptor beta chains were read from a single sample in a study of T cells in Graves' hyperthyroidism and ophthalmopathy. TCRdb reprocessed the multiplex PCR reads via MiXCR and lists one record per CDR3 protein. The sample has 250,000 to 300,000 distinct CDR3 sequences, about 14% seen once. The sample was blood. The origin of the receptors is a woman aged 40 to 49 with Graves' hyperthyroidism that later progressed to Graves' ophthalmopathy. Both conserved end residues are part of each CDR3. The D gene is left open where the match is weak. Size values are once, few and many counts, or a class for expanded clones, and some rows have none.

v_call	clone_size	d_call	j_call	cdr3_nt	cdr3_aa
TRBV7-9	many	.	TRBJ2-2	TGTGCCAGCAGAAGTAGGGCGGCGACGAACACCGGGGAGCTGTTTTTT	CASRSRAATNTGELFF
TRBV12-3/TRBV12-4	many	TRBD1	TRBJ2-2	TGTGCCAGCAGTTTAGCGTTCGGACAGGGTAACACCGGGGAGCTGTTTTTT	CASSLAFGQGNTGELFF
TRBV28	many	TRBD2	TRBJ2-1	TGTGCCAGCAGTTTAATCGCGGGAGGGCAAGCTGAGCAGTTCTTC	CASSLIAGGQAEQFF
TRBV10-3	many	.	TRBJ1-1	TGTGCCATCAGGGAGGGGGGCACTGAAGCTTTCTTT	CAIREGGTEAFF
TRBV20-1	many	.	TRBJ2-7	TGCAGTGCTATGAGAAGCTCCTACGAGCAGTACTTC	CSAMRSSYEQYF
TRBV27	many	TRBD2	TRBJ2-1	TGTGCCAGCACCTCAGCGGGGTATGAGCAGTTCTTC	CASTSAGYEQFF
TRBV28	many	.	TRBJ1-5	TGTGCCAGCAGTCCCAGGGGTGGGAATCAGCCCCAGCATTTT	CASSPRGGNQPQHF
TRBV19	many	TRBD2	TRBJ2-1	TGTGCCAGTAGTCGTCTAGCGGGAGTGGGGTCCTACAATGAGCAGTTCTTC	CASSRLAGVGSYNEQFF
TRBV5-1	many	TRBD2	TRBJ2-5	TGCGCCAGCAGCTTGAGAGGACTAGCGAAAGAGACCCAGTACTTC	CASSLRGLAKETQYF
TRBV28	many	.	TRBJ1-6	TGTGCCAGCAGTTTAGGGGGCTGGACGCACGATTCACCCCTCCACTTT	CASSLGGWTHDSPLHF
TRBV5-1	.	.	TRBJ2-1	TGCGCCAGCAGCTTGGAGGCGAGTGAGCAGTTCTTC	CASSLEASEQFF
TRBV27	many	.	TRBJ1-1	TGTGCCAGCAGTCATGTGGAGAGGAACACTGAAGCTTTCTTT	CASSHVERNTEAFF
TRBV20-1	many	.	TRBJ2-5	TGCAGTGCTAGAGATGGGACCGGTACTAAGACCCAGTACTTC	CSARDGTGTKTQYF
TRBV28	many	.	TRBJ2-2	TGTGCCAGCAGTTTCGTAGGGCCCGGGACCTACACCGGGGAGCTGTTTTTT	CASSFVGPGTYTGELFF
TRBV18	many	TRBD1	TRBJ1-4	TGTGCCAGCTCCGGACAGGGGGGATCAAGAGGGGAAAAACTGTTTTTT	CASSGQGGSRGEKLFF
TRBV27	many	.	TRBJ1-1	TGTGCCAGCAGTTTATCGCCACCGTCCGTGTTAAGGGGGAGTACTGAAGCTTTCTTT	CASSLSPPSVLRGSTEAFF
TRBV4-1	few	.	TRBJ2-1	TGCGCCAGCAGCCAAACACAGCACAATGAGCAGTTCTTC	CASSQTQHNEQFF
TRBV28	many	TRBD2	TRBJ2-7	TGTGCCAGCAGCAGGAGCGGGAGAGTTTACGAGCAGTACTTC	CASSRSGRVYEQYF
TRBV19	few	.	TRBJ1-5	TGTGCCAGTAGTATTTTAGGGGGTGGCAATCAGCCCCAGCATTTT	CASSILGGGNQPQHF
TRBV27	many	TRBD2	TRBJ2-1	TGTGCCAGCAGACCGGGACTAGAAAACTACAATGAGCAGTTCTTC	CASRPGLENYNEQFF
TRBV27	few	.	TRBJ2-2	TGTGCCAGCAGTTTAAGCCCCCTCCCGTTGGGCGGGGAGCTGTTTTTT	CASSLSPLPLGGELFF
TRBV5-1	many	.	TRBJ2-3	TGCGCCAGCAGCGAGACTAGTCTTTCCACAGATACGCAGTATTTT	CASSETSLSTDTQYF
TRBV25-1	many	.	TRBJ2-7	TGTGCCAGCAGTCCACGCGGACGGTCCTACGAGCAGTACTTC	CASSPRGRSYEQYF
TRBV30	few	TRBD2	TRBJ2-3	TGTGCCTGGAGTGAGTCGGGACTAGCAACAGGTACGCAGTATTTT	CAWSESGLATGTQYF
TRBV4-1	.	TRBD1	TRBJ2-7	TGCGCCAGCAGCCAAGGCCCCCGACAGGGGCTTTGGTACGAGCAGTACTTC	CASSQGPRQGLWYEQYF
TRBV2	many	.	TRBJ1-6	TGTGCCAGCAGTGAAAGGGCCTCCGGAAATTCACCCCTCCACTTT	CASSERASGNSPLHF
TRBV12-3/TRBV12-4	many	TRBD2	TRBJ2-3	TGTGCCAGCATATCCCGGGGGGACACAGATACGCAGTATTTT	CASISRGDTDTQYF
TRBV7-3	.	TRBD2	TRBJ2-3	TGTCCCAGCAGGCTAGCGGGAGCGGTGGATACGCAGTATTTT	CPSRLAGAVDTQYF
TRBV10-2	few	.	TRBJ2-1	TGCGCCAGCACCGGGCGGTCAGGGAGGGGGCATAGGAATGAGCAGTTCTTC	CASTGRSGRGHRNEQFF
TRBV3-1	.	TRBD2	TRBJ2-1	TGTGCCAGCAGCCAGATGGCACCACGGACTAGCGGAGGGGATGAGCAGTTCTTC	CASSQMAPRTSGGDEQFF
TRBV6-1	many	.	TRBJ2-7	TGTGCCAGCAGTGTAACAGCGCCCTATGAGCAGTACTTC	CASSVTAPYEQYF